One and the same sample provided the 24 T cell receptor beta chains below, sequenced in a study of monozygotic twins with inflammatory bowel disease. TCRdb re-called the 5' RACE reads, yielding one record per CDR3 amino acid sequence without DNA. Seen in this sample are approximately 420,000 distinct CDR3 sequences; the ten most common clones hold about 2.3%. Material for sequencing was blood. The receptors originated from a human donor with ulcerative colitis or Crohn's disease, or a healthy co-twin of an affected twin (not recorded which).

The genes are TRBV15 and TRBJ1-4; the D call of TRBD1 rests on TCRdb alone, since no DNA is present to check it. CDR3 size: 14 residues. Germline V CDR1 and CDR2: LNHNV, YYDKDF (reference sequence). The CDR3 sequence: CATSAGAINEKLFF. The full variable domain, with the rest looked up from reference TRBV15 and TRBJ1-4, is DAMVIQNPRYQVTQFGKPVTLSCSQTLNHNVMYWYQQKSSQAPKLLFHYYDKDFNNEADTPDNFQSRRPNTSFCFLDIRSPGLGDTAMYLCATSAGAINEKLFFGSGTQLSVL.

V gene TRBV9 combines with J gene TRBJ1-2; TCRdb's D gene call, TRBD1, goes unchecked for lack of DNA. The CDR3 is made up of 16 amino acids. Germline loops: CDR1 SGDLS, CDR2 YYNGEE. The chain's CDR3 is CASSVNPGQFNYGYTF.

The chain recombines TRBV20-1 with TRBJ2-7; no DNA is available, so the TRBD1 call from TCRdb remains unchecked. Germline CDR1 reads DFQATT; CDR2 reads SNEGSKA (reference sequence). The CDR3 sequence is 15 residues long. The CDR3: CSARDQEQGGYEQYF.

V gene TRBV18 combines with J gene TRBJ2-5; without DNA, the TCRdb call of TRBD1 cannot be checked. Per the germline V gene, CDR1 is KGHSH and CDR2 is LQKENI. This CDR3 has 13 amino acids. CDR3 amino acids: CASSRDPQETQYF. Looking up the rest from reference TRBV18 and TRBJ2-5 gives the full variable domain: NAGVMQNPRHLVRRRGQEARLRCSPMKGHSHVYWYRQLPEEGLKFMVYLQKENIIDESGMPKERFSAEFPKEGPSILRIQQVVRGDSAAYFCASSRDPQETQYFGPGTRLLVL.

The V and J genes are TRBV13 and TRBJ2-5; the TCRdb D gene call, TRBD2, has no DNA to confirm it. The germline V gene has CDR1 PRHDT and CDR2 FYEKMQ (reference sequence). CDR3 size: 17 residues. CDR3: CASSTGTSGDLGETQYF.

The chain recombines TRBV20-1 with TRBJ2-1. The CDR3 is 14 amino acids. The germline V gene has CDR1 DFQATT and CDR2 SNEGSKA (reference sequence). CDR3 residues: CSARGILSYNEQFF.

The chain joins TRBV11-2 to TRBJ2-3; checking the TCRdb D call of TRBD1 is not possible without DNA. Germline V gives CDR1 SGHAT, CDR2 FQNNGV. This CDR3 has 18 residues. The CDR3 spells CASSPRPLGTGGADTQYF.

The V and J genes are TRBV7-2 and TRBJ2-7; TCRdb's D call of TRBD2 is untestable without DNA. This CDR3 comprises 15 residues. The germline gives CDR1 SGHTA, CDR2 FQGNSA. CDR3 sequence: CASSLGDSGWYEQYF.

The chain links TRBV5-1 to TRBJ1-1; the D gene TCRdb calls, TRBD1, cannot be checked with no DNA. The length of the CDR3 is 15 residues. Germline loops: CDR1 SGHRS, CDR2 YFSETQ. The CDR3 is CASSLEGPTNTEAFF.

CDR3 amino acids: CASRPPGGAYGYTF. The chain recombines TRBV6-6 with TRBJ1-2. The germline CDR1 and CDR2 sequences are MNHNY and SVGAGI (reference sequence). This CDR3 is built from 14 residues.

The V and J genes are TRBV20-1 and TRBJ1-5. This CDR3 contains 12 residues. Germline-derived CDR1 and CDR2 are DFQATT and SNEGSKA (reference sequence). CDR3 region: CSAFDSNQPQHF.

Here the CDR3 reads CASSTGTSGHNEQFF. The rearrangement uses TRBV5-1 and TRBJ2-1; no DNA is available, so the TRBD2 call from TCRdb remains unchecked. CDR3 length: 15 amino acids. CDR1 and CDR2 (germline): SGHRS, YFSETQ.

The chain uses TRBV10-3 and TRBJ1-1. CDR3 length: 14 amino acids. Germline lookup yields CDR1 ENHRY and CDR2 SYGVKD. The CDR3 loop reads CAIRRDLKSTEAFF.

This rearrangement joins TRBV13 to TRBJ2-7; TCRdb outputs TRBD1, but without DNA this stays unchecked. The CDR3 spans 15 residues. CDR1 and CDR2 from the germline V gene are PRHDT and FYEKMQ (reference sequence). The CDR3 protein is CASSLRTGLGWEQYF.

V is TRBV18 and J is TRBJ1-2; TCRdb's D call, TRBD1, is unchecked because there is no DNA. The CDR3 spans 17 residues. Germline CDR1 KGHSH, CDR2 LQKENI. The CDR3 sequence: CASSPAPTGGFNYGYTF.

The CDR3 region is CASSQDLAGGSGELFF. V is TRBV5-1 and J is TRBJ2-2; TCRdb returns TRBD1, unconfirmable since there is no DNA. The CDR3 runs to 16 residues. Germline V gives CDR1 SGHRS, CDR2 YFSETQ.

The chain employs TRBV7-2 and TRBJ2-7; TCRdb's assignment of TRBD1 cannot be checked, as there is no DNA. The germline gives CDR1 SGHTA, CDR2 FQGNSA. The CDR3 loop spans 14 amino acids. CDR3 in amino acids: CASSPWQGDYEQYF.

V gene TRBV20-1 combines with J gene TRBJ1-4; TCRdb designates TRBD1, a call that cannot be tested without DNA. Per the germline V gene, CDR1 is DFQATT and CDR2 is SNEGSKA (reference sequence). This CDR3 region has 14 residues. The CDR3 sequence is CSAPRGATNEKLFF.

The V gene is TRBV4-1, the J gene TRBJ1-1; TCRdb designates TRBD1, a call that cannot be tested without DNA. There are 14 residues in the CDR3. In germline, CDR1 is MGHRA, CDR2 YSYEKL. The CDR3 reads CASSQNRDRPEAFF.

J is TRBJ2-2 and V is TRBV10-3; TCRdb's assignment of TRBD1 cannot be checked, as there is no DNA. The CDR3 length is 15 residues. Germline lookup yields CDR1 ENHRY and CDR2 SYGVKD. CDR3 sequence reads: CAISLTGGGTGELFF.

The V gene is TRBV5-6, the J gene TRBJ2-4. The germline CDR1 and CDR2 sequences are SGHDT and YYEEEE. The CDR3 covers 13 residues. The CDR3 protein is CASSFDGKNIQYF. The full variable domain, rest sourced from reference TRBV5-6 and TRBJ2-4, is DAGVTQSPTHLIKTRGQQVTLRCSPKSGHDTVSWYQQALGQGPQFIFQYYEEEERQRGNFPDRFSGHQFPNYSSELNVNALLLGDSALYLCASSFDGKNIQYFGAGTRLSVL.

V usage is TRBV7-9 and J usage is TRBJ2-7; TCRdb names TRBD2, which stays unverified in the absence of DNA. Germline V gene sequence: CDR1 SEHNR, CDR2 FQNEAQ (reference sequence). The CDR3 is 12 amino acids. The CDR3 here is CASSPGGSEQYF.

The rearrangement joins TRBV7-2 to TRBJ2-3; the D call from TCRdb, TRBD1, cannot be confirmed without DNA. This CDR3 comprises 12 residues. Germline lookup yields CDR1 SGHTA and CDR2 FQGNSA. CDR3 sequence: CSSSSRGGTQYF.

The chain uses TRBV3-1 and TRBJ2-7; the TCRdb call, TRBD1, lacks DNA for checking. There are 15 residues in the CDR3. Germline assignment: CDR1 LGHDT and CDR2 YNNKEL (reference sequence). CDR3 sequence: CASSQPGQGVHEQYF.